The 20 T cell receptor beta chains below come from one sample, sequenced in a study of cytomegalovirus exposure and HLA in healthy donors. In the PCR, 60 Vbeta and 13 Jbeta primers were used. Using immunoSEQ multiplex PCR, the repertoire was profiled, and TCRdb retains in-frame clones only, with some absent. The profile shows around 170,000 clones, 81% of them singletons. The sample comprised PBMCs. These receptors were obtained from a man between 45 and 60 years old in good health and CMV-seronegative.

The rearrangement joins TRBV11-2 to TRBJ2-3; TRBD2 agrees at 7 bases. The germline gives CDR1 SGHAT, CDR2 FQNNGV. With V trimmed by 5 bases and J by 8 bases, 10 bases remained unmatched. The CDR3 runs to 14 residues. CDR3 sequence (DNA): TGTGCCAGCAGCCTGGGACTACTTGGAGCTACGCAGTATTTT. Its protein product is CASSLGLLGATQYF.

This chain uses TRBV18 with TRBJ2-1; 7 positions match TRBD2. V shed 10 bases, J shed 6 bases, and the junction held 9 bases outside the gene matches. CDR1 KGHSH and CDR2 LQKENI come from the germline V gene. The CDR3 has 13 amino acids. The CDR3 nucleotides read TGTGCCACATCCGGGACTACAGTCAATGAGCAGTTCTTC. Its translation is CATSGTTVNEQFF. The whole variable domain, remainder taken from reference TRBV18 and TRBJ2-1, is NAGVMQNPRHLVRRRGQEARLRCSPMKGHSHVYWYRQLPEEGLKFMVYLQKENIIDESGMPKERFSAEFPKEGPSILRIQQVVRGDSAAYFCATSGTTVNEQFFGPGTRLTVL.

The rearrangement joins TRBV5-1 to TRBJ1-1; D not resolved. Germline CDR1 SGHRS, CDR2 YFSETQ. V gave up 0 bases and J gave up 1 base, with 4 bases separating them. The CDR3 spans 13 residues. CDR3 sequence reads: CASSLGRNTEAFF. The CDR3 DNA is TGCGCCAGCAGCTTGGGTAGGAACACTGAAGCTTTCTTT.

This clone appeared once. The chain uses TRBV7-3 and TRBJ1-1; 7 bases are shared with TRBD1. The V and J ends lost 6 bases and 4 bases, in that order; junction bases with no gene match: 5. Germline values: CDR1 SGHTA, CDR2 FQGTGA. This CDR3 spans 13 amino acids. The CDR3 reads CASSTNRGTEAFF. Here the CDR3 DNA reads TGTGCCAGCAGTACTAACAGGGGCACTGAAGCTTTCTTT. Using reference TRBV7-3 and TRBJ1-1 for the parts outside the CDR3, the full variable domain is GAGVSQTPSNKVTEKGKYVELRCDPISGHTALYWYRQSLGQGPEFLIYFQGTGAADDSGLPNDRFFAVRPEGSVSTLKIQRTERGDSAVYLCASSTNRGTEAFFGQGTRLTVV.

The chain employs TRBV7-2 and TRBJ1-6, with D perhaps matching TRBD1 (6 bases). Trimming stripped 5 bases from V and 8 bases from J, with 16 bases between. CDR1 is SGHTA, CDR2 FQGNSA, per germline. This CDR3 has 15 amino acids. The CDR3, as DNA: TGTGCCAGCAGCCCCGGGGTGGGGGCTGATTCACCCCTCCACTTT. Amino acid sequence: CASSPGVGADSPLHF. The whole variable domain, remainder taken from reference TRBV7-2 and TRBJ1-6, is GAGVSQSPSNKVTEKGKDVELRCDPISGHTALYWYRQSLGQGLEFLIYFQGNSAPDKSGLPSDRFSAERTGGSVSTLTIQRTQQEDSAVYLCASSPGVGADSPLHFGNGTRLTVT.

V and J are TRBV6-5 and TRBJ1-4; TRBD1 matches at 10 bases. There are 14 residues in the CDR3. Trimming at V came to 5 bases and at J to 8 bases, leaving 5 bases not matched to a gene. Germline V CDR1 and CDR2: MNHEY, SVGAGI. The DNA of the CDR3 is TGTGCCAGCAGTCTCCGGGACAGGGGCGAAAAACTGTTTTTT. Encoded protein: CASSLRDRGEKLFF.

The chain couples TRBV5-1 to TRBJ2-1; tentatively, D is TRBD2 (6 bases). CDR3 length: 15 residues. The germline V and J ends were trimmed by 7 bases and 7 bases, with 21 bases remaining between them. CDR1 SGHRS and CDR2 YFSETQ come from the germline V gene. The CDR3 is CASHFGDLQMNEQFF. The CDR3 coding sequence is TGCGCCAGCCACTTTGGGGACTTACAGATGAATGAGCAGTTCTTC.

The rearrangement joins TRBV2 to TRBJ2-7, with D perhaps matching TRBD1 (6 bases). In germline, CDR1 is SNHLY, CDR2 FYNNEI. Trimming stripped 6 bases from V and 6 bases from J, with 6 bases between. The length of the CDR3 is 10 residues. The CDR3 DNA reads TGTGCCAGCAGGGGGGCCGAGCAGTACTTC. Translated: CASRGAEQYF.

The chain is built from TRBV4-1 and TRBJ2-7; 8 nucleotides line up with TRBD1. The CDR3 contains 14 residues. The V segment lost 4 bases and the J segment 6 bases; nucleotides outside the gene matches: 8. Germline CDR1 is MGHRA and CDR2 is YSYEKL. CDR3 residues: CASSLGQGYGEQYF. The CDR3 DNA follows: TGCGCCAGCAGCCTAGGACAGGGATATGGCGAGCAGTACTTC.

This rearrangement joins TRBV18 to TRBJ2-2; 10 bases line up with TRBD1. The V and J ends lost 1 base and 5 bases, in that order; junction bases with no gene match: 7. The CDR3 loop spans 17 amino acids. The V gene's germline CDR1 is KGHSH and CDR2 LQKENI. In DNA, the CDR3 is TGTGCCAGCTCACCACGAAACGGACAGGGGGGTACCGGGGAGCTGTTTTTT. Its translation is CASSPRNGQGGTGELFF. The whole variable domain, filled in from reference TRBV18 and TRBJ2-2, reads NAGVMQNPRHLVRRRGQEARLRCSPMKGHSHVYWYRQLPEEGLKFMVYLQKENIIDESGMPKERFSAEFPKEGPSILRIQQVVRGDSAAYFCASSPRNGQGGTGELFFGEGSRLTVL.

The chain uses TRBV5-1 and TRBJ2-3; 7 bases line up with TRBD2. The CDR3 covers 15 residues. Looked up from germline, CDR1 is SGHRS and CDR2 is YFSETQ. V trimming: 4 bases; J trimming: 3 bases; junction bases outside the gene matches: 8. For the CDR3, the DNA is TGCGCCAGCAGCCCCCCCCGGGGGGTGACAGATACGCAGTATTTT. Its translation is CASSPPRGVTDTQYF.

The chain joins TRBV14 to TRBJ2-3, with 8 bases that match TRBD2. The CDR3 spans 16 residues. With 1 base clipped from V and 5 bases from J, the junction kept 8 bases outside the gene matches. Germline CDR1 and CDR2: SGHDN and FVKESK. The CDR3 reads CASSQGAGARLDTQYF. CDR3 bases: TGTGCCAGCAGCCAAGGAGCGGGGGCCCGATTAGATACGCAGTATTTT. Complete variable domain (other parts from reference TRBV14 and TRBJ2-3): EAGVTQFPSHSVIEKGQTVTLRCDPISGHDNLYWYRRVMGKEIKFLLHFVKESKQDESGMPNNRFLAERTGGTYSTLKVQPAELEDSGVYFCASSQGAGARLDTQYFGPGTRLTVL.

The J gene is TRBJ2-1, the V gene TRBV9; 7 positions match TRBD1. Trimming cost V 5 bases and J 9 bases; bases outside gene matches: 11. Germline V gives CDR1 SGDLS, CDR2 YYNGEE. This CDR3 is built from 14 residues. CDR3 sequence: CASSVYEGQTEQFF. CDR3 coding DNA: TGTGCCAGCAGTGTCTATGAGGGACAGACTGAGCAGTTCTTC.

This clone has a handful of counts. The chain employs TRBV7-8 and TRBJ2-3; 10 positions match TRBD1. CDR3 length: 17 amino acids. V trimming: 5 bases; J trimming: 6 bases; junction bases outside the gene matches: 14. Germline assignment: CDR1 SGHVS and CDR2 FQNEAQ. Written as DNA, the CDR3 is TGTGCCAGCAGCAGTCGCGGACAGGGGGAGTTTGGGGATACGCAGTATTTT. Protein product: CASSSRGQGEFGDTQYF. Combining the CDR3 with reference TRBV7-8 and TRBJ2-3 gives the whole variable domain GAGVSQSPRYKVAKRGQDVALRCDPISGHVSLFWYQQALGQGPEFLTYFQNEAQLDKSGLPSDRFFAERPEGSVSTLKIQRTQQEDSAVYLCASSSRGQGEFGDTQYFGPGTRLTVL.

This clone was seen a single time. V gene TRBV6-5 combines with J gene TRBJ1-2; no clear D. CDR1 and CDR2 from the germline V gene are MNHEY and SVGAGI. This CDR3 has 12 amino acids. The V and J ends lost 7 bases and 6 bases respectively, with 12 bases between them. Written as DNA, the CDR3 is TGTGCCAGCAAGAGAGGGTCAGATGGCTACACCTTC. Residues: CASKRGSDGYTF.

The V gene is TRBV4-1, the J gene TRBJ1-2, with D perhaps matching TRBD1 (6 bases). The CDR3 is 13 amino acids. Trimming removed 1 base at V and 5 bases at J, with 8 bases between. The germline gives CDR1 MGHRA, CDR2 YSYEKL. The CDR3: CASSQATGYGYTF. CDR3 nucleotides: TGCGCCAGCAGCCAAGCGACAGGTTATGGCTACACCTTC.

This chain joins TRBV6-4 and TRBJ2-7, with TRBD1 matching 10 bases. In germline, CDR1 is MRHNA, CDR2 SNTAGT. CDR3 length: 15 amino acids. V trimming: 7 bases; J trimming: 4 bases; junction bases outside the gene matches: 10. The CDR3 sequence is CASKKPDRGRYEQYF. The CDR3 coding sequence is TGTGCCAGCAAAAAACCCGACAGGGGGCGTTACGAGCAGTACTTC.

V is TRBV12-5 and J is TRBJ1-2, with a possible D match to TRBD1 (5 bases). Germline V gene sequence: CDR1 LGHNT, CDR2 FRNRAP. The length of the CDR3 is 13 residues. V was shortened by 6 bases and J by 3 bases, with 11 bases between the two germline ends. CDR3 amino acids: CASGFRVDYGYTF. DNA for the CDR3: TGTGCTAGTGGCTTCAGGGTCGACTATGGCTACACCTTC.

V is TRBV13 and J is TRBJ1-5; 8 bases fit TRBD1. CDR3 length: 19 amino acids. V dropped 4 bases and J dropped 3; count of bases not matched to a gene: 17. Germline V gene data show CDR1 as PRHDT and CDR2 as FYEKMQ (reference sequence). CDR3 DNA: TGTGCCAGCAGCTCCTCCGGGACAGGCATACGAAGCACCAATCAGCCCCAGCATTTT. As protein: CASSSSGTGIRSTNQPQHF.

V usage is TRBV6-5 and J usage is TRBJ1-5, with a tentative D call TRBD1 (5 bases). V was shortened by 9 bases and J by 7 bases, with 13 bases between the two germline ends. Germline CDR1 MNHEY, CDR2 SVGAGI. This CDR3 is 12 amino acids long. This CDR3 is CASWRGGQPQHF. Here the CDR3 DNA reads TGTGCCAGTTGGCGGGGGGGACAGCCCCAGCATTTT.